This TCR beta chain appears in the sequencing data of a study of cytomegalovirus exposure and HLA in healthy donors. The V end was cut by 0 bases, the J end by 1 base, with 6 bases between. The CDR3 spans 14 residues. In germline, CDR1 is SEHNR, CDR2 FQNEAQ (reference sequence). Study-wide findings and caveats: Likely technical artifact: a cluster of highly shared sequence variants. One variant, a missense change in DCLRE1C, was linked in a later analysis to TCR beta V- and J-gene trimming. For most TCR sequences rarity was the rule, although some public TCRs occurred in many donors. Another analysis was done later, and it associated around 15,000 TCR beta sequences with HLA alleles at 0.05 false discovery rate.

Comments on this clone: Its antigen is not known.

In the PCR, 60 Vbeta and 13 Jbeta primers were used. Clones were read by immunoSEQ multiplex PCR, and TCRdb kept only the in-frame ones, dropping some. The sample yields about 150,000 clones, roughly 65% seen once. The sample was PBMCs. The chain has TRBV7-9 and TRBJ2-5; no firm D call. The sequence came from a man aged 55 to 70 in good health and CMV-seronegative. CDR3 amino acids: CASSLANFQETQYF. The CDR3 DNA sequence: TGTGCCAGCAGCTTAGCGAACTTCCAAGAGACCCAGTACTTC.